The clone carrying this T cell receptor beta chain was counted once. Its antigen is still unknown. Germline CDR1 is SNHLY and CDR2 is FYNNEI. Trimming took 4 bases from V and 4 from J; bases not matched to a gene: 4. The CDR3 is 14 amino acids. This sample is drawn from a study of cytomegalovirus exposure and HLA in healthy donors. Study-level background: The Caucasian-associated ancestry cluster held under 90% of around 380 genotyped donors.

Primers included in the PCR were 60 Vbeta and 13 Jbeta primers. Only in-frame clones appear in the TCRdb table, and some are missing; sequencing was by immunoSEQ multiplex PCR. In the table there are 84,000 or so clones, under 80% of which are singletons. Points from the study as a whole: What was likely a sequencing artifact was a cluster of highly shared sequence variants. Upon later analysis, TCR association rates were observed to vary by HLA locus, being highest for DRB1 and lowest for HLA-C.

The sequence derives from a human donor in good health. The sequenced sample was PBMCs. The gene calls are TRBV2 and TRBJ2-5, with 9 nucleotides matching TRBD1. The CDR3 loop reads CASSVQGARETQYF. The CDR3 nucleotides are TGTGCCAGCAGTGTACAGGGGGCACGAGAGACCCAGTACTTC.